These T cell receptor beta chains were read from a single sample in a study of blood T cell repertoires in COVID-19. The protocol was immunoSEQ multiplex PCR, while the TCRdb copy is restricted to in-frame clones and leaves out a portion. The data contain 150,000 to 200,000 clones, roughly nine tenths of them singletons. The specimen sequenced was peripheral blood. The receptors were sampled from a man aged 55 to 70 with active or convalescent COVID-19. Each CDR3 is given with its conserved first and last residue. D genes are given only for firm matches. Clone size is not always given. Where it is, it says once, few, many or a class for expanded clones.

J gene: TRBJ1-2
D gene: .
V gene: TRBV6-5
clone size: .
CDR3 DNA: TGTGCCAGCAGCTGGTATGACAGTTCCTATGGCTACACCTTC
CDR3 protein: CASSWYDSSYGYTF

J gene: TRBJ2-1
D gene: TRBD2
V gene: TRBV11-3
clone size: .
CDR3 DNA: TGTGCCAGCAGCAGGACTAGCGGGAACAATGAGCAGTTCTTC
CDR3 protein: CASSRTSGNNEQFF

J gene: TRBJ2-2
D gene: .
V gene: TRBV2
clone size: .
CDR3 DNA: TGTGCCAGCAGGGAACAGGGATACACCGGGGAGCTGTTTTTT
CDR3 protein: CASREQGYTGELFF

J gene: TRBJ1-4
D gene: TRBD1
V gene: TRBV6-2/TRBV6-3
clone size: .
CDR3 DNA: TGTGCCAGCAGTTACGGGACAGGGATGACTAATGAAAAACTGTTTTTT
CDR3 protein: CASSYGTGMTNEKLFF

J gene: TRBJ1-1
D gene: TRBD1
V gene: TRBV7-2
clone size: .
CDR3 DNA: TGTGCCAGCAGCTTACGACAGGGGCACACTGAAGCTTTCTTT
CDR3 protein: CASSLRQGHTEAFF

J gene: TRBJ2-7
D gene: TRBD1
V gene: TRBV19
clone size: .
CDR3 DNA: TGTGCCAGCGAGGACAGGGGCCTTCTTGCGGGTGAGCAGTACTTC
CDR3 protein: CASEDRGLLAGEQYF

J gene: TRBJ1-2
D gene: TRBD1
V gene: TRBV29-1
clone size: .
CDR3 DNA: TGCAGCGTAGGACAGGGGGACTATGGCTACACCTTC
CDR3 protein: CSVGQGDYGYTF

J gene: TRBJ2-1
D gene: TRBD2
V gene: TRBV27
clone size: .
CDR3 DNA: TGTGCCAGCAGGAGGACTAGCGGGAGTTCCCAATTCTACAATGAGCAGTTCTTC
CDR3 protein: CASRRTSGSSQFYNEQFF

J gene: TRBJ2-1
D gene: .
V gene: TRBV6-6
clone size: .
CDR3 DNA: TGTGCCAGCAGTTACAGGGGCCAGCAGTTCTTC
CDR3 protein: CASSYRGQQFF

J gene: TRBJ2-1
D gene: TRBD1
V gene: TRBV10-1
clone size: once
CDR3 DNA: TGCGCCAGCAGTGAGCCAGGGGACAGCTACAATGAGCAGTTCTTC
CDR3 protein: CASSEPGDSYNEQFF

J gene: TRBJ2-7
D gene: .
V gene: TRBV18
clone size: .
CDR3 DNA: TGTGCCAGCTCACCGGCGGACAACTCCTACGAGCAGTACTTC
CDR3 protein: CASSPADNSYEQYF

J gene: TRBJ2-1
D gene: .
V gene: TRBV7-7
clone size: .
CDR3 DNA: TGTGCCAGCAGCTTACAGTCTCCACCCAATGAGCAGTTCTTC
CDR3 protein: CASSLQSPPNEQFF

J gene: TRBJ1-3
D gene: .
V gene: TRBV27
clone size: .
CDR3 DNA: TGTGCCAGCAGTTCCCCGAGCTCTGGAAACACCATATATTTT
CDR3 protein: CASSSPSSGNTIYF

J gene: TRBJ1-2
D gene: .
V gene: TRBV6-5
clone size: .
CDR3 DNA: TGTGCCAGCAGTTATTTAAGCTCTAACTATGGCTACACCTTC
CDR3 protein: CASSYLSSNYGYTF

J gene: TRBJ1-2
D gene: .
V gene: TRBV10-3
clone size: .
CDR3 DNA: TGTGCCATCAGTGAGTCCCCTCAGGGGAACTATGGCTACACCTTC
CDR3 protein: CAISESPQGNYGYTF

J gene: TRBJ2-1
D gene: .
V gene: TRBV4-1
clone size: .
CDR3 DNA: TGCGCCAGCAGCCAAGAGGTTACGTGGAGCTCCTACAATGAGCAGTTCTTC
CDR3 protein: CASSQEVTWSSYNEQFF

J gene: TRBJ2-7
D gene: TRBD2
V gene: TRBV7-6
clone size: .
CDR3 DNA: TGTGCCAGCAGCTTAGCGGGAGGACTAGCGGGGGAGCACGAGCAGTACTTC
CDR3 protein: CASSLAGGLAGEHEQYF

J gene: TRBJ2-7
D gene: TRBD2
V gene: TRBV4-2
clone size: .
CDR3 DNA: TGTGCCAGCAGCCAAGATGTAGCGGGGCTCTACGAGCAGTACTTC
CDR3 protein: CASSQDVAGLYEQYF

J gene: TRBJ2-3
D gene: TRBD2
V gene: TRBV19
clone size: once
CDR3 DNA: TGTGCCAGTAGTAACCCCCGTATTAGCGGGGGGCCAGATACGCAGTATTTT
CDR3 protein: CASSNPRISGGPDTQYF

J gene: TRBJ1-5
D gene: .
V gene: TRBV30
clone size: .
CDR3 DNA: TGTGCCTGGAGTACGGGAGGCGGTCAGCCCCAGCATTTT
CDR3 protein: CAWSTGGGQPQHF

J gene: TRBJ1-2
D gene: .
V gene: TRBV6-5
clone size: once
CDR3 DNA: TGTGCCAGCAGTAAATTGGACAGCCCTCTTGGTGGCTACACCTTC
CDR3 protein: CASSKLDSPLGGYTF

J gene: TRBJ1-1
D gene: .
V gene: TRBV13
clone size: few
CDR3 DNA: TGTGCCAGCACCCGCTTTGAGGGAGGTACTGAAGCTTTCTTT
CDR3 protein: CASTRFEGGTEAFF

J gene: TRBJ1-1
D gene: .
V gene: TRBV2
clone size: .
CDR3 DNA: TGTGCCAGCAGTGAGGCGGGGGCCCTGAACACTGAAGCTTTCTTT
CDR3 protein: CASSEAGALNTEAFF

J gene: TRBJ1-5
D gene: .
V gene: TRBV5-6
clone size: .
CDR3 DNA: TGTGCCAGCAGTGTTAAACGGGCCAGGGGCGCGTTGAAGCCCCAGCATTTT
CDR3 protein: CASSVKRARGALKPQHF

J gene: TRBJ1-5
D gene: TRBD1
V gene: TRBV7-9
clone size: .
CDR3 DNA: TGTGCCAGCAGCTTAGGACAGGGGGTTCAGCCCCAGCATTTT
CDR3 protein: CASSLGQGVQPQHF

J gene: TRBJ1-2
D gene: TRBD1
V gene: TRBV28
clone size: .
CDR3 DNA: TGTGCCAGCAGTTTTGGGGACAGAAACTCCTATGGCTACACCTTC
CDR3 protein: CASSFGDRNSYGYTF

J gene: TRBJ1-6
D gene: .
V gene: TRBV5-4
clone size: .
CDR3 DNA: TGTGCCAGCAGCTTGTACAGGGACGGTTCACCCCTCCACTTT
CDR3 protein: CASSLYRDGSPLHF

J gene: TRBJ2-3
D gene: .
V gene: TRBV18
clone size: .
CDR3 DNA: TGTGCCAGCTCACCGCTGGCCGGGGGAGATACGCAGTATTTT
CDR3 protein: CASSPLAGGDTQYF

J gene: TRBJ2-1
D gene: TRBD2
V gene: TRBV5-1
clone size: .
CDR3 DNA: TGCGCCAGCAGAACCGGGACTAGTTCGTATGAGCAGTTCTTC
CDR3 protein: CASRTGTSSYEQFF

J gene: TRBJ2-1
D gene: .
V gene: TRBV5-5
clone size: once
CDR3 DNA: TGTGCCAGCAGGTCAGCCGGGACACCTGGCGGAAGTGAGCAGTTCTTC
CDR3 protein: CASRSAGTPGGSEQFF

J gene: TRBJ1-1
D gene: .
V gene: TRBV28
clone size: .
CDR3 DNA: TGTGCCAGCAGCCCAGGGTGGAACACTGAAGCTTTCTTT
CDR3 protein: CASSPGWNTEAFF